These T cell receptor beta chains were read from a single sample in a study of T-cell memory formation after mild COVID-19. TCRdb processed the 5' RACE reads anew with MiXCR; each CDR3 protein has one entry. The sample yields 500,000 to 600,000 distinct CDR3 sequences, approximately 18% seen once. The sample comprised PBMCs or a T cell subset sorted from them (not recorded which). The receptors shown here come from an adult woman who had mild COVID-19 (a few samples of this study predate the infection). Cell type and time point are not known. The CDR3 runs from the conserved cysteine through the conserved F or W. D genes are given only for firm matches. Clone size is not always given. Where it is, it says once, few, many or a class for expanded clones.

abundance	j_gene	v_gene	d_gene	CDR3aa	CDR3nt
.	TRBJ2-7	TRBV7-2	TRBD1	CASSLRDRDSLEQYF	TGTGCCAGCAGCTTACGGGACAGGGACTCTTTGGAGCAGTACTTC
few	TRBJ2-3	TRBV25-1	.	CASSELLQGVVPDTQYF	TGTGCCAGCAGTGAATTGTTACAGGGTGTTGTCCCAGATACGCAGTATTTT
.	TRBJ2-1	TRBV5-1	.	CASSSTALNNEQFF	TGCGCCAGCAGCTCGACAGCTCTTAACAATGAGCAGTTCTTC
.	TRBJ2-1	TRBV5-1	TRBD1	CASSSGQVALSYNEQFF	TGCGCCAGCAGCTCTGGACAGGTAGCCTTATCCTACAATGAGCAGTTCTTC
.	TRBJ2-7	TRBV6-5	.	CASSYGTASYEQYF	TGTGCCAGCAGTTACGGCACAGCCTCCTACGAGCAGTACTTC
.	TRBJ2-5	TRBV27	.	CASSLWGRGRQETQYF	TGTGCCAGCAGTTTATGGGGACGGGGGAGGCAAGAGACCCAGTACTTC
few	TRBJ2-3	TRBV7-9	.	CASSPGSFYTTDTQYF	TGTGCCAGCAGCCCGGGGTCCTTTTATACCACAGATACGCAGTATTTT
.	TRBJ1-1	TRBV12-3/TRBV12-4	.	CASSLYQETEAFF	TGTGCCAGCAGTTTATACCAAGAAACGGAAGCTTTCTTT
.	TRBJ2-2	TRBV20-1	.	CSAEKPRRVTNTGELFF	TGCAGTGCTGAAAAGCCCAGGAGGGTAACTAACACCGGGGAGCTGTTTTTT
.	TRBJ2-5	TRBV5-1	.	CASSLSRGSRETQYF	TGCGCCAGCAGCTTAAGCAGGGGTTCGAGGGAGACCCAGTACTTC
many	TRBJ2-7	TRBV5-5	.	CASSLGTYEQYF	TGTGCCAGCAGCCTCGGGACCTACGAGCAGTACTTC
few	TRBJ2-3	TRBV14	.	CASSQTPRSITDTQYF	TGTGCCAGCAGCCAGACACCCCGCTCGATCACAGATACGCAGTATTTT
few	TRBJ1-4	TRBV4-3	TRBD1	CASSQATGAGATNEKLFF	TGCGCCAGCAGCCAGGCTACAGGGGCCGGTGCGACTAATGAAAAACTGTTTTTT
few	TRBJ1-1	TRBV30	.	CAWNIALNTEAFF	TGTGCCTGGAACATCGCCTTGAACACTGAAGCTTTCTTT
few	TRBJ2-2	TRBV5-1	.	CASSPTRNTGELFF	TGCGCCAGCTCACCCACCCGGAACACCGGGGAGCTGTTTTTT
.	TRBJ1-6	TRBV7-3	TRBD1	CASSSRQGGHNSPLHF	TGTGCCAGCAGCTCCAGACAGGGCGGCCATAATTCACCCCTCCACTTT
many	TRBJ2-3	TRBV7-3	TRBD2	CASSLTFSGGGSTDTQYF	TGTGCCAGCAGCTTAACGTTCAGCGGGGGTGGGAGCACAGATACGCAGTATTTT
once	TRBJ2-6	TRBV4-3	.	CASSQDWEAGANVLTF	TGCGCCAGCAGCCAAGATTGGGAGGCTGGGGCCAACGTCCTGACTTTC
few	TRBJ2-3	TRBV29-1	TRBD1	CSVHRGHTYTDTQYF	TGCAGCGTTCACAGGGGACATACGTACACAGATACGCAGTATTTT
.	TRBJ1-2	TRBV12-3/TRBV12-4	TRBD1	CASRDTGTGPYGYTF	TGTGCCAGCAGAGATACCGGGACAGGCCCCTATGGCTACACCTTC
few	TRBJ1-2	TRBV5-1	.	CASSLGDRHGAINYGYTF	TGCGCCAGCAGCTTGGGGGACCGCCATGGGGCCATTAACTATGGCTACACCTTC
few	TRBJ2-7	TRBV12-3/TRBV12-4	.	CASSLQGIDYEQYF	TGTGCCAGCAGTTTACAGGGAATCGACTACGAGCAGTACTTC
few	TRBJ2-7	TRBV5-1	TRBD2	CASRLSGGVYEQYF	TGCGCCAGCCGTCTCAGCGGGGGGGTCTACGAGCAGTACTTC
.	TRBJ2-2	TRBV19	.	CASSINPASGELFF	TGTGCCAGTAGTATTAATCCAGCGTCAGGGGAGCTGTTTTTT
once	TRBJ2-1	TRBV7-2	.	CASSLRDARVNEQFF	TGTGCCAGCAGCTTACGGGACGCTCGGGTGAATGAGCAGTTCTTC
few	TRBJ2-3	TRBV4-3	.	CASSQDRAASTDTQYF	TGCGCCAGCAGCCAAGATAGGGCGGCCAGCACAGATACGCAGTATTTT
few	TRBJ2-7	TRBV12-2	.	CASRPHLPTGEISYEQYF	TGTGCAAGTCGCCCGCACCTACCGACAGGGGAGATCTCCTACGAGCAGTACTTC
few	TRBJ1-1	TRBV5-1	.	CASSFGGTNTEAFF	TGCGCCAGCAGCTTTGGCGGGACGAACACTGAAGCTTTCTTT
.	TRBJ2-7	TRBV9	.	CASSPWDVSYEQYF	TGTGCCAGCAGCCCCTGGGATGTGTCCTACGAGCAGTACTTC